The 19 T cell receptor beta chains below come from one sample, sequenced in a study of cytomegalovirus exposure and HLA in healthy donors. 13 Jbeta primers and 60 Vbeta primers were used for the PCR. TCRdb's table, derived via immunoSEQ multiplex PCR, lists solely in-frame clones and lacks some. The sample includes fewer than 300,000 clones, roughly 80% of them seen just once. The sample comprised PBMCs. These receptor sequences come from a girl aged 2-10 years in good health and CMV-seronegative.

This sequence joins TRBV5-1 and TRBJ2-2; 10 bases are shared with TRBD2. The CDR3 contains 18 residues. V lost 2 bases, J lost 3 bases, and 10 bases stayed unmatched. Germline lookup yields CDR1 SGHRS and CDR2 YFSETQ. CDR3 amino acids: CASSFPSGRGRDTGELFF. The CDR3 bases are TGCGCCAGCAGCTTCCCTAGCGGGAGAGGGCGGGACACCGGGGAGCTGTTTTTT.

The chain joins TRBV6-1 to TRBJ2-1; D not resolved. From germline, CDR1 is MNHNS and CDR2 SASEGT. The CDR3 contains 13 residues. Trimming removed 7 bases at V and 12 bases at J, with 19 bases between. CDR3 in amino acids: CASNHPQLLRQFF. CDR3 in DNA: TGTGCCAGCAACCATCCCCAACTACTCAGGCAGTTCTTC.

The rearrangement joins TRBV2 to TRBJ1-6, with TRBD1 matching 8 bases. Unmatched junction bases numbered 13, after V lost 3 bases and J lost 3 bases. This CDR3 is 19 amino acids long. Germline values: CDR1 SNHLY, CDR2 FYNNEI. CDR3 coding DNA: TGTGCCAGCAGTGAGAACCCACGGGACAGGAATAACTATAATTCACCCCTCCACTTT. It encodes CASSENPRDRNNYNSPLHF.

This chain joins TRBV5-1 and TRBJ2-7, with TRBD2 as a possible D gene (6 bases). Trimming pared 4 bases from V and 5 bases from J, leaving 19 bases between. In germline, CDR1 is SGHRS, CDR2 YFSETQ. The CDR3 runs to 15 residues. CDR3 sequence: CASSPQVRGTNEQYF. CDR3 DNA: TGCGCCAGCAGCCCCCAAGTTCGGGGGACCAACGAGCAGTACTTC.

The chain combines TRBV29-1 with TRBJ2-7, with D perhaps matching TRBD2 (5 bases). The CDR3 covers 14 residues. Deletions cut 6 bases from V and 1 base from J, with 16 bases between. Germline V gives CDR1 SQVTM, CDR2 ANQGSEA. In DNA form, the CDR3 reads TGCAGCGTAGCTTGGCTACGAGGGTCCTACGAGCAGTACTTC. Translation gives CSVAWLRGSYEQYF.

V usage is TRBV28 and J usage is TRBJ2-7; D may be TRBD2 (6 bases). From germline, CDR1 is MDHEN and CDR2 SYDVKM. V lost 6 bases and J 3 bases, leaving 9 bases between the germline ends. The CDR3 extends over 12 amino acids. The CDR3 spells CASRRRGYEQYF. In DNA form, the CDR3 reads TGTGCCAGCAGGCGGCGGGGCTACGAGCAGTACTTC.

The CDR3 DNA is TGTGCCAGCAGTGACGGACTAGCGGGAGGGCCCGGAGATACGCAGTATTTT. It is translated as CASSDGLAGGPGDTQYF. The chain is built from TRBV6-1 and TRBJ2-3, with 15 bases matching TRBD2. The CDR3 loop spans 17 amino acids. J was trimmed by 5 bases and V by 3 bases; bases with no gene match: 6. CDR1 and CDR2 from the germline V gene are MNHNS and SASEGT.

This chain uses TRBV7-6 with TRBJ2-3; 9 nucleotides agree with TRBD1. Germline V gives CDR1 SGHVS, CDR2 FNYEAQ. V was clipped by 2 bases and J by 5 bases; unmatched bases: 5. There are 15 residues in the CDR3. CDR3 DNA: TGTGCCAGCAGCTTATACAGGGGGCGCGAAGATACGCAGTATTTT. Translating gives CASSLYRGREDTQYF.

V is TRBV11-3 and J is TRBJ2-5; 10 bases are a match to TRBD2. The V segment lost 5 bases and the J segment 2 bases; nucleotides outside the gene matches: 8. The CDR3 length is 16 residues. CDR1 and CDR2 (germline): SGHNT, YENEEA. CDR3 residues: CASSQGSGREQETQYF. CDR3 DNA sequence: TGTGCCAGCAGCCAGGGGAGCGGGAGGGAACAAGAGACCCAGTACTTC. Combining the CDR3 with reference TRBV11-3 and TRBJ2-5 gives the whole variable domain EAGVVQSPRYKIIEKKQPVAFWCNPISGHNTLYWYLQNLGQGPELLIRYENEEAVDDSQLPKDRFSAERLKGVDSTLKIQPAELGDSAVYLCASSQGSGREQETQYFGPGTRLLVL.

This clone has only a few counts. V usage is TRBV30 and J usage is TRBJ2-1; 7 bases are a match to TRBD2. Germline CDR1 and CDR2: GTSNPN and SVGIG (reference sequence). The V and J ends lost 1 base and 2 bases, in that order; junction bases with no gene match: 5. The CDR3 length is 15 residues. This CDR3 is CAWSGRGVTYNEQFF. CDR3 coding DNA: TGTGCCTGGAGTGGACGGGGGGTTACCTACAATGAGCAGTTCTTC.

This clone was picked up a small number of times. This chain uses TRBV21-1 with TRBJ2-1; TRBD1, the D gene given by the table, was not confirmed from the DNA. TRBV21-1 is classified as a pseudogene. The CDR3 is made up of 16 amino acids. CDR3 DNA sequence: TGTGCCGCGGGGACAGGGGCCCATCGCGCCTACAATGAGCAGTTCTTC. This translates into CAAGTGAHRAYNEQFF.

The rearrangement uses TRBV15 and TRBJ2-3, with a possible D match to TRBD1 (6 bases). Germline CDR1 reads LNHNV; CDR2 reads YYDKDF (reference sequence). The CDR3 is made up of 14 amino acids. V shed 0 bases and J shed 7 bases, with 11 bases lying between them. As DNA, the CDR3 is TGTGCCACCAGCAGAGATCGTGGGACAAATACGCAGTATTTT. Residues: CATSRDRGTNTQYF.

The chain links TRBV6-5 to TRBJ2-5, with D maybe TRBD2 (5 bases). The J call may be mistaken, given a closer DNA end match to TRBJ2-7. Per germline, CDR1 MNHEY and CDR2 SVGAGI. The CDR3 runs 14 residues. CDR3 amino acids: CASSYSGSSYEQYF. Here the CDR3 DNA reads TGTGCCAGCAGTTACTCTGGGAGTTCCTACGAGCAGTACTTC.

The gene calls are TRBV28 and TRBJ2-1; 8 bases match TRBD2. This CDR3 spans 15 amino acids. The V segment lost 3 bases and the J segment 2 bases; nucleotides outside the gene matches: 3. Germline lookup yields CDR1 MDHEN and CDR2 SYDVKM. Here the CDR3 DNA reads TGTGCCAGCAGTTTGGGCGGGAGGACCTACAATGAGCAGTTCTTC. Translation: CASSLGGRTYNEQFF.

V gene TRBV29-1 combines with J gene TRBJ1-1, with D perhaps matching TRBD1 (6 bases). The germline CDR1 and CDR2 sequences are SQVTM and ANQGSEA. Trimming shortened V by 7 bases and J by 0 bases, and 18 bases separated the two germline ends. The CDR3 totals 15 residues. The CDR3 reads CSARTVQALNTEAFF. The CDR3 bases are TGCAGCGCTCGGACAGTTCAAGCCCTGAACACTGAAGCTTTCTTT.

V is TRBV27 and J is TRBJ2-2, with 9 positions matching TRBD1. The length of the CDR3 is 16 residues. V shed 0 bases and J 5 bases; nucleotides not matched to a gene: 4. From germline, CDR1 is MNHEY and CDR2 SMNVEV (reference sequence). The CDR3 DNA reads as TGTGCCAGCAGTTTATCCTCCGGGACAGGGACCGGGGAGCTGTTTTTT. Translation gives CASSLSSGTGTGELFF.

The CDR3 region is CASSPGGVGNSPLHF. The CDR3 DNA reads TGTGCCAGTAGTCCCGGGGGGGTCGGCAATTCACCCCTCCACTTT. V gene TRBV19 combines with J gene TRBJ1-6; possibly TRBD1 for D (5 bases). The CDR3 has 15 residues. Trimming left V 5 bases short and J 7 bases short, with 15 bases between. The germline V gene has CDR1 LNHDA and CDR2 SQIVND (reference sequence).

V is TRBV5-4 and J is TRBJ2-2; 12 positions match TRBD2. Germline-derived CDR1 and CDR2 are SGHNT and YYREEE (reference sequence). V was clipped by 0 bases and J by 5 bases; unmatched bases: 2. This CDR3 region has 16 residues. The CDR3 region has the DNA TGTGCCAGCAGCTTGGGACTAGCGGGAGAGACCGGGGAGCTGTTTTTT. Translated: CASSLGLAGETGELFF.

The count of this clone is one. This sequence joins TRBV6-5 and TRBJ2-7, with D hard to call. Germline V gene lookup returns CDR1 MNHEY and CDR2 SVGAGI. CDR3 length: 15 amino acids. V lost 3 bases and J lost 2, with 14 bases in between. As DNA, the CDR3 is TGTGCCAGCAGTTATTCCGGAGCCTCCCCCTACGAGCAGTACTTC. Translating it yields CASSYSGASPYEQYF.